This TCR beta chain was sequenced during a study of blood T cell repertoires in COVID-19. About the research overall: Whether acute or convalescent, the COVID-19 samples came from the United States, Italy and Spain. The analysed material was cDNA or gDNA that came from T cells, B-cell-depleted T cells, or PBMCs.

The CDR3 sequence is 14 residues long. V shed 3 bases, J shed 10 bases, and the junction held 9 bases outside the gene matches. Germline assignment: CDR1 SEHNR and CDR2 FQNEAQ (reference sequence). Per the original methods: How many nucleated cells were present was estimated from reference gene primer amplification. Libraries were prepared by immunoSEQ multiplex PCR; TCRdb keeps only in-frame clonotypes and omits some of them. That table is the source of V, J and clone size, and D and trimming were worked out from the DNA. The data show 80,000 or so clones, approximately 86% seen once. The V call is TRBV7-9, the J call TRBJ2-1; 7 bases are shared with TRBD1. The clonotype comes from a human donor in a cohort sampled during active COVID-19. Sequenced input: peripheral blood. This chain's CDR3 is CASSFDRARGEQFF. The CDR3 DNA is TGTGCCAGCAGCTTCGACAGGGCCCGAGGGGAGCAGTTCTTC.